This T cell receptor (beta chain) was recovered during a study of T cells in Graves' hyperthyroidism and ophthalmopathy. RNA transcripts gave rise to amplified TCR beta CDR3 regions. A set of HTBI primers served as the primers for a first-round RT-PCR of the TCR CDR3. TCRdb used MiXCR to reprocess the multiplex PCR reads, holding one entry per CDR3 protein. Of 700,000 or so distinct CDR3 sequences in the sample, more than 14% were seen once. Findings and caveats of the study: Appearing also in blood were most of the thyroid clonotypes expanded above 0.001.

This clonotype was observed many times. The antigen is undetermined. The sequencing input was blood. This clonotype was sampled from a woman between 50 and 59 years old with Graves' ophthalmopathy.

CDR3 region: CASSDIGYEQYF. In DNA form, the CDR3 reads TGTGCCAGCAGTGATATAGGATACGAGCAGTACTTC. V usage is TRBV6-1 and J usage is TRBJ2-7; no definite D call. Looked up from germline, CDR1 is MNHNS and CDR2 is SASEGT. CDR3 size: 12 residues. Trimming left V 3 bases short and J 4 bases short, with 7 bases between.